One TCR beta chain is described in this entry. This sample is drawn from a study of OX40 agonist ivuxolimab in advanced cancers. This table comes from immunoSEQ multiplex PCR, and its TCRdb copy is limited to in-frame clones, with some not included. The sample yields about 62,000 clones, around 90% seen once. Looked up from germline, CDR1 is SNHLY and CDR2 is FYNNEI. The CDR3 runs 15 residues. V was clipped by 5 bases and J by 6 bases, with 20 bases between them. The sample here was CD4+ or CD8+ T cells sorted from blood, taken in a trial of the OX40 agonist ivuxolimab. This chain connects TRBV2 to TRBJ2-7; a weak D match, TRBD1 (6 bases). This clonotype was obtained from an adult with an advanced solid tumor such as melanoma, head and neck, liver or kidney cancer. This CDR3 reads CASSSQGRGAGEQYF. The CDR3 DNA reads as TGTGCCAGCAGTTCACAGGGACGCGGCGCGGGCGAGCAGTACTTC.